This T cell receptor beta chain was recorded in a study of chemoradiotherapy in HPV16-positive cancers. Regarding the study as a whole: During treatment, candidate HPV-specific clones and E7-related motifs expanded in tumor. The functional HPV-specific definition rests on just two HPV16-positive patients.

The CDR3 covers 16 residues. The germline V gene has CDR1 MNHEY and CDR2 SVGAGI. Trimming removed 2 bases from V and 1 base from J; junction bases left unmatched: 4. Profiling relied on immunoSEQ multiplex PCR, and the TCRdb table lists in-frame clones only, not all of them. The sample shows about 29,000 clones, about nine tenths of them seen only once. This clone was found a few times. No antigen is known for it. The chain employs TRBV6-5 and TRBJ2-3, with TRBD2 matching over 9 bases. This sequence originates from a human donor with HPV-associated anogenital cancer. The starting material was blood, obtained from a patient who underwent chemoradiotherapy. The CDR3 bases are TGTGCCAGCAGTTACGGCCCTAGCGGGGGCACAGATACGCAGTATTTT. Protein product: CASSYGPSGGTDTQYF.